What follows are 14 T cell receptor beta chains derived from one specimen sequenced in a study of T cell responses to AZD1222 COVID-19 vaccine. Data came from immunoSEQ multiplex PCR; TCRdb stores just in-frame clones and leaves some out. The sample has about 160,000 clones, 75% to 95% seen once. The sequences come from peripheral blood, collected on day 0 of AZD1222 vaccination. The source of these receptors is an adult in good health.

This rearrangement joins TRBV29-1 to TRBJ2-3; 8 nucleotides agree with TRBD2. V was clipped by 4 bases and J by 6 bases; unmatched bases: 12. The length of the CDR3 is 15 residues. From germline, CDR1 is SQVTM and CDR2 ANQGSEA. CDR3 sequence: CSVGTIAGFADTQYF. CDR3 nucleotide sequence: TGCAGCGTTGGAACCATAGCGGGGTTTGCTGATACGCAGTATTTT.

The rearrangement uses TRBV6-5 and TRBJ2-4, with D unresolved. Trimming left V 5 bases short and J 3 bases short, with 14 bases between. The CDR3 loop spans 15 amino acids. CDR1 and CDR2 from the germline V gene are MNHEY and SVGAGI. CDR3 coding DNA: TGTGCCAGCAGTCCGGCCACAGCCAACAAAAACATTCAGTACTTC. Its translation: CASSPATANKNIQYF.

The genes are TRBV11-3 and TRBJ2-7, with TRBD2 matching 12 bases. This CDR3 is 14 amino acids long. Per the germline V gene, CDR1 is SGHNT and CDR2 is YENEEA. V trimming: 5 bases; J trimming: 2 bases; junction bases outside the gene matches: 1. The CDR3 is CASSRTSGAYEQYF. The DNA for the CDR3 is TGTGCCAGCAGCAGGACTAGCGGGGCCTACGAGCAGTACTTC.

In this sample, this clone turned up once. This chain uses TRBV2 with TRBJ1-3; no reliable D call. Deletions cut 7 bases from V and 4 bases from J, with 20 bases between. CDR1 is SNHLY and CDR2 is FYNNEI in the germline V gene. The CDR3 consists of 16 residues. The CDR3 region has the DNA TGTGCCAGCAAGCTTCAATCGACACAATTAGGAAACACCATATATTTT. Protein sequence: CASKLQSTQLGNTIYF.

This chain joins TRBV27 and TRBJ2-1; no reliable D call. V was shortened by 5 bases and J by 4 bases, with 21 bases between the two germline ends. The CDR3 loop spans 17 amino acids. The germline V gene has CDR1 MNHEY and CDR2 SMNVEV (reference sequence). Written as DNA, the CDR3 is TGTGCCAGCAGTCTCCAACCGACCCGTTTTACGTACAATGAGCAGTTCTTC. It codes for CASSLQPTRFTYNEQFF.

The genes are TRBV6-6 and TRBJ1-2; D remains unclear. V was clipped by 2 bases and J by 8 bases, with 6 bases between them. Looked up from germline, CDR1 is MNHNY and CDR2 is SVGAGI (reference sequence). The length of the CDR3 is 11 residues. The CDR3 loop reads CASSYPEGYTF. The DNA for the CDR3 is TGTGCCAGCAGTTACCCGGAAGGCTACACCTTC.

This chain links TRBV2 with TRBJ1-4; D is unresolved. Trimming cost V 0 bases and J 0 bases, with 5 bases left between them. CDR1 is SNHLY, CDR2 FYNNEI, per germline. The CDR3 consists of 15 residues. CDR3 DNA: TGTGCCAGCAGTGAAGCGGCTGCAACTAATGAAAAACTGTTTTTT. Residues: CASSEAAATNEKLFF.

The chain carries TRBV11-2 and TRBJ2-1, with 9 positions matching TRBD1. Germline-derived CDR1 and CDR2 are SGHAT and FQNNGV. The CDR3 sequence is 13 residues long. V gave up 8 bases and J gave up 6 bases; unmatched junction bases: 5. CDR3 sequence: CASEGQGSNEQFF. The CDR3 DNA reads as TGTGCCAGCGAAGGACAGGGGTCCAATGAGCAGTTCTTC.

Concerning this clone: Different DNA sequences within this sample yield the same CDR3. The genes are TRBV18 and TRBJ1-1; D might be TRBD1 (6 bases). Germline CDR1 and CDR2: KGHSH and LQKENI. This CDR3 is built from 13 residues. Between the trimmed V and J ends, which lost 3 bases and 4 bases, there was a span of 9 bases. The DNA of the CDR3 is TGTGCCAGCTCACCCCTGGACAGCACTGAAGCTTTCTTT. Its translation is CASSPLDSTEAFF.

V gene TRBV29-1 combines with J gene TRBJ1-2; TRBD1 is a possible D gene (5 bases). CDR3 length: 13 amino acids. In germline, CDR1 is SQVTM, CDR2 ANQGSEA. V lost 7 bases to trimming and J lost 2 bases, with 14 bases between them. CDR3 nucleotides: TGCAGCGGGACAACCGGGAGCAACTATGGCTACACCTTC. Translating it yields CSGTTGSNYGYTF. Drawing the rest from reference TRBV29-1 and TRBJ1-2, the complete variable domain is SAVISQKPSRDICQRGTSLTIQCQVDSQVTMMFWYRQQPGQSLTLIATANQGSEATYESGFVIDKFPISRPNLTFSTLTVSNMSPEDSSIYLCSGTTGSNYGYTFGSGTRLTVV.

This clone was seen more than once but under ten times. The V call is TRBV7-8, the J call TRBJ2-2; weak D call: TRBD2 (6 bases). V lost 6 bases, J lost 7 bases, and 15 bases lay in between. CDR3 length: 14 amino acids. CDR1 is SGHVS and CDR2 is FQNEAQ in the germline V gene. The CDR3 protein is CASRAGGLDGELFF. The CDR3, as DNA: TGTGCCAGCAGAGCCGGAGGGCTCGACGGGGAGCTGTTTTTT.

This clone was counted once. The chain couples TRBV21-1 to TRBJ1-1; the D call in the table, TRBD1, was not verified against the DNA. TRBV21-1 is reported as a pseudogene. The CDR3 loop spans 14 amino acids. CDR3 coding DNA: TGTGCCAGCAACTCCGGGACAGAGAACACTGAAGCTTTCTTT. Translating gives CASNSGTENTEAFF.

Comments on this clone: The junction departs from germline at one end; a sequencing error may be responsible. The rearrangement links TRBV7-2 to TRBJ2-7, with 7 bases fitting TRBD2. The CDR3 loop spans 12 amino acids. Germline-derived CDR1 and CDR2 are SGHTA and FQGNSA. The CDR3 nucleotides are TGTGCCAGCAGGCCCAACCCGGGACTACTTAGATTC. It codes for CASRPNPGLLRF.

CDR3 sequence: CASSATSYEQYF. In DNA, the CDR3 is TGTGCCAGCAGCGCTACAAGCTACGAGCAGTACTTC. V usage is TRBV11-2 and J usage is TRBJ2-7; D call uncertain. Germline loops: CDR1 SGHAT, CDR2 FQNNGV. With 5 bases removed from V and 3 bases from J, the gap between germline ends came to 8 bases. CDR3 length equals 12 residues.